This paragraph covers one TCR beta chain sequence. Trimming cost V 5 bases and J 4 bases, with 20 bases left between them. Germline V gives CDR1 SEHNR, CDR2 FQNEAQ (reference sequence). The CDR3 is made up of 16 amino acids. These data are taken from a study of T cell changes during pregnancy in multiple sclerosis. Only in-frame clones appear in the TCRdb table, and some are missing; sequencing was by immunoSEQ multiplex PCR. The sample has around 57,000 clones, roughly 93% seen once. The starting material was peripheral blood, obtained in the second trimester of pregnancy. The V and J genes are TRBV7-9 and TRBJ1-2; possible D gene TRBD1, 6 bases. The sequence was collected from a female donor with multiple sclerosis, enrolled in a pregnancy study. The CDR3 nucleotides read TGTGCCAGCAGCAAATGGGGGGGCCGGACGATCTATGGCTACACCTTC. As protein: CASSKWGGRTIYGYTF.